Sequencing of this T cell receptor (beta chain) was carried out in a study of OX40 agonist ivuxolimab in advanced cancers. Study observations and caveats: Expanded clones were, on average, more numerous in CD8+ T cells than in CD4+.

Some clones are missing from TCRdb's copy, which holds only in-frame ones; the method was immunoSEQ multiplex PCR. The sample includes about 70,000 clones, roughly nine tenths seen only once; the top ten take approximately 5%. About this clone itself: Its target is not known.

The CDR3 has 15 amino acids. CDR1 and CDR2 from the germline V gene are MGHDK and SYGVNS. Trimming cost V 4 bases and J 9 bases; bases outside gene matches: 7. This receptor was taken from an adult with an advanced solid tumor such as melanoma, head and neck, liver or kidney cancer. The V and J genes are TRBV25-1 and TRBJ1-6; 9 positions match TRBD1. The specimen was CD4+ or CD8+ T cells sorted from blood, collected in a trial of the OX40 agonist ivuxolimab. CDR3 region: CASSASGTGISPLHF. The CDR3 DNA reads as TGTGCCAGCAGTGCCTCCGGGACAGGGATTTCACCCCTCCACTTT.